The 21 T cell receptor beta chains below were found in one sample sequenced in a study of molecular identifiers for immune sequencing clone quantification (dated by TCRdb to the late 2010s). Libraries were constructed by PCR. The sequencing machine was an Illumina HiSeq 4000. TCRdb applied fastp at Q25 and MiXCR to the public reads, then kept only in-frame beta chains. Entries are consolidated by CDR3 protein sequence, retaining the most common genes and DNA. The sample profile shows about 640,000 distinct CDR3 sequences; about 20% of them were found once. The top ten clones comprise about 0.9% of the sample. The sequenced material came from naive CD8+ T cells from blood, with Jurkat cell RNA spiked in. The sample's cell subset or site label, in plain terms: FACS-sorted CD8+CD4-CCR7+CD45RA+ naive T cells. The receptors here all came from a human donor in good health. Some libraries in this study had Jurkat cell RNA spiked in.

With respect to this clonotype: A read error may be the cause here, since a much bigger clone is one base away. The V gene is TRBV20-1, the J gene TRBJ2-5; maybe TRBD1 (6 bases). Germline CDR1 is DFQATT and CDR2 is SNEGSKA (reference sequence). V gave up 1 base and J gave up 0 bases, with 15 bases separating them. The CDR3 runs to 16 residues. Written as DNA, the CDR3 is TGCAGTGCTAGAGTCCAAGGGGGTGACTACCAAGAGACCCAGTACTTC. Protein sequence: CSARVQGGDYQETQYF.

This clonotype was seen a handful of times. A much more abundant neighbour one base away suggests this may be a read error. The chain links TRBV7-9 to TRBJ1-5, with D hard to call. CDR3 length equals 13 residues. Trimming shortened V by 8 bases and J by 5 bases, and 13 bases separated the two germline ends. Germline V gene sequence: CDR1 SEHNR, CDR2 FQNEAQ (reference sequence). DNA for the CDR3: TGTGCCAGCGGCTCCTTACGGGATCAGCCCCAGCATTTT. Protein sequence: CASGSLRDQPQHF. Together with reference TRBV7-9 and TRBJ1-5, the CDR3 gives the full variable domain: DTGVSQNPRHKITKRGQNVTFRCDPISEHNRLYWYRQTLGQGPEFLTYFQNEAQLEKSRLLSDRFSAERPKGSFSTLEIQRTEQGDSAMYLCASGSLRDQPQHFGDGTRLSIL.

This clonotype was counted at least ten times. This chain uses TRBV2 with TRBJ2-6; D is possibly TRBD1 (6 bases). Deletions cut 10 bases from V and 0 bases from J, with 16 bases between. CDR3 length equals 16 residues. From germline, CDR1 is SNHLY and CDR2 FYNNEI. CDR3 sequence: CANSGQRFSGANVLTF. For the CDR3, the DNA is TGTGCCAACTCGGGACAAAGGTTCTCTGGGGCCAACGTCCTGACTTTC.

Turning to this clonotype: It may be a read error: a sequence one base away is much more abundant. J is TRBJ2-1 and V is TRBV7-3, with unresolved D. The CDR3 is 15 amino acids. Germline V gene lookup returns CDR1 SGHTA and CDR2 FQGTGA. The CDR3: CASSLTPVDNNEQSF. CDR3 bases: TGTGCCAGCAGCTTAACTCCCGTTGACAACAATGAGCAGTCCTTC.

In its sample, this clonotype was seen many times. V and J are TRBV28 and TRBJ2-2; D not certain. The length of the CDR3 is 13 residues. CDR1 and CDR2 from the germline V gene are MDHEN and SYDVKM. Trimming stripped 2 bases from V and 1 base from J, with 2 bases between. CDR3 protein: CASSLRNTGELFF. The CDR3 DNA sequence: TGTGCCAGCAGTTTACGGAACACCGGGGAGCTGTTTTTT.

This clonotype was recorded many times. This chain links TRBV5-1 with TRBJ2-7, with 7 bases identical to TRBD2. Losses at the gene ends were 2 bases for V and 3 bases for J; bases not matched to a gene: 5. The CDR3 sequence is 14 residues long. The germline V gene has CDR1 SGHRS and CDR2 YFSETQ. CDR3 sequence reads: CASSFAGENYEQYF. CDR3 nucleotides: TGCGCCAGCAGCTTCGCGGGGGAGAACTACGAGCAGTACTTC.

This chain joins TRBV7-9 and TRBJ2-1, with D maybe TRBD2 (6 bases). The length of the CDR3 is 13 residues. With 5 bases removed from V and 6 bases from J, the gap between germline ends came to 11 bases. Looked up from germline, CDR1 is SEHNR and CDR2 is FQNEAQ (reference sequence). DNA of the CDR3: TGTGCCAGCAGCGACTCTAGCGTCAATGAGCAGTTCTTC. Its translation is CASSDSSVNEQFF.

This clonotype was seen repeatedly, ten times or more. This chain's CDR3 is CASSLVWRESASRETQYF. The CDR3 bases are TGTGCCAGCAGCTTGGTATGGCGGGAGTCCGCCTCAAGAGAGACCCAGTACTTC. The V and J genes are TRBV5-5 and TRBJ2-5; 7 bases map to TRBD2. V trimming: 0 bases; J trimming: 4 bases; junction bases outside the gene matches: 15. The V gene's germline CDR1 is SGHKS and CDR2 YYEKEE (reference sequence). The CDR3 covers 18 residues.

As for this clonotype: This could be a read error, since a much larger clone is one nucleotide away. The J gene is TRBJ2-2, the V gene TRBV19; D call uncertain. V was trimmed by 9 bases and J by 1 base, leaving 9 bases between them. CDR1 and CDR2 (germline): LNHDA, SQIVND (reference sequence). There are 13 residues in the CDR3. The CDR3 is CASKGLNTGELFF. The DNA of the CDR3 is TGTGCCAGCAAAGGTCTGAACACCGGGGAGCTGTTTTTT.

Ten or more counts support this clonotype. This chain links TRBV20-1 with TRBJ2-7, with TRBD1 as a possible D gene (6 bases). Looked up from germline, CDR1 is DFQATT and CDR2 is SNEGSKA (reference sequence). The V end was cut by 6 bases, the J end by 4 bases, with 16 bases between. The CDR3 spans 13 residues. This CDR3 reads CSAVAGTNYEQYF. The CDR3 region has the DNA TGCAGTGCCGTTGCCGGGACAAATTACGAGCAGTACTTC.

This clonotype was picked up many times. This chain connects TRBV9 to TRBJ2-3; no reliable D call. CDR3 length: 14 residues. Germline assignment: CDR1 SGDLS and CDR2 YYNGEE. The V end was cut by 5 bases, the J end by 2 bases, with 12 bases between. The CDR3 sequence is CASRGGISTDTQYF. CDR3 in DNA: TGTGCCAGCAGGGGCGGAATATCCACAGATACGCAGTATTTT. The variable domain in full, completed from reference TRBV9 and TRBJ2-3, reads DSGVTQTPKHLITATGQRVTLRCSPRSGDLSVYWYQQSLDQGLQFLIQYYNGEERAKGNILERFSAQQFPDLHSELNLSSLELGDSALYFCASRGGISTDTQYFGPGTRLTVL.

This clonotype came up a few times. A much larger clone lies one base from this, so it may be a read error. The V call is TRBV12-3 or TRBV12-4, the J call TRBJ2-1; TRBD1 aligns across 7 bases. The CDR3 is 14 residues long. The CDR3 loop reads CASSSSGQFNEQSF. Here the CDR3 DNA reads TGTGCCAGCAGTTCCTCGGGACAGTTCAATGAGCAGTCCTTC.

This clonotype was observed at least ten times. V and J are TRBV6-2 or TRBV6-3 and TRBJ1-5; D unresolved. The CDR3 runs to 14 residues. V was cut by 7 bases and J by 0 bases, with 10 bases left in between. Germline V lookup: CDR1 MNHEY, CDR2 SVGEGT. CDR3 nucleotide sequence: TGTGCCAGCAAGATGGCGGTTAGCAATCAGCCCCAGCATTTT. It is translated as CASKMAVSNQPQHF.

This clonotype has ten or more counts. The gene calls are TRBV30 and TRBJ2-2, with D possibly matching TRBD1 (5 bases). The length of the CDR3 is 15 residues. Germline CDR1 reads GTSNPN; CDR2 reads SVGIG (reference sequence). V lost 6 bases, J lost 4 bases, and 18 bases lay in between. The CDR3 nucleotides read TGTGCCTGCCCGACAGAACCCTTGAGCACCGGGGAGCTGTTTTTT. Translating gives CACPTEPLSTGELFF.

In its sample, this clonotype was seen many times. This sequence joins TRBV7-9 and TRBJ2-7, with 8 bases lining up with TRBD1. Germline V gene lookup returns CDR1 SEHNR and CDR2 FQNEAQ (reference sequence). The CDR3 is 13 amino acids. Unmatched junction bases numbered 5, after V lost 4 bases and J lost 6 bases. This chain's CDR3 is CASSSEDRVEQYF. The CDR3 nucleotides are TGTGCCAGCAGCTCCGAGGACAGGGTCGAGCAGTACTTC.

At least ten counts were recorded for this clonotype. V is TRBV7-9 and J is TRBJ1-3, with D possibly matching TRBD1 (5 bases). CDR3 length: 15 residues. Germline CDR1 is SEHNR and CDR2 is FQNEAQ (reference sequence). The V end lost 4 bases, the J end lost 0 bases, and 10 bases lay between the germline ends. CDR3 coding DNA: TGTGCCAGCAGCTCCCAGGGTTACTCTGGAAACACCATATATTTT. Translation gives CASSSQGYSGNTIYF. Together with reference TRBV7-9 and TRBJ1-3, the CDR3 gives the full variable domain: DTGVSQNPRHKITKRGQNVTFRCDPISEHNRLYWYRQTLGQGPEFLTYFQNEAQLEKSRLLSDRFSAERPKGSFSTLEIQRTEQGDSAMYLCASSSQGYSGNTIYFGEGSWLTVV.

This clonotype was seen repeatedly, ten times or more. The chain has TRBV10-3 and TRBJ2-7; no firm D call. Germline CDR1 is ENHRY and CDR2 is SYGVKD. CDR3 length: 16 amino acids. V dropped 2 bases and J dropped 4 bases, with 18 bases sitting between them. CDR3 DNA: TGTGCCATCAGTGAGCAACTATCGGGTCTGGAGTACGAGCAGTACTTC. This translates into CAISEQLSGLEYEQYF.

This chain links TRBV5-6 with TRBJ1-4, with D uncertain. The germline CDR1 and CDR2 sequences are SGHDT and YYEEEE. CDR3 length: 13 amino acids. V shed 4 bases and J shed 7 bases, with 11 bases lying between them. The CDR3 DNA follows: TGTGCCAGCAGCCCCCTGAGTGGTGAAAAACTGTTTTTT. Translating it yields CASSPLSGEKLFF. The full variable domain, completed using reference TRBV5-6 and TRBJ1-4, is DAGVTQSPTHLIKTRGQQVTLRCSPKSGHDTVSWYQQALGQGPQFIFQYYEEEERQRGNFPDRFSGHQFPNYSSELNVNALLLGDSALYLCASSPLSGEKLFFGSGTQLSVL.

This clonotype turned up a few times. The V gene is TRBV7-9, the J gene TRBJ1-1, with 10 bases fitting TRBD1. J was trimmed by 7 bases and V by 5 bases; bases with no gene match: 13. This CDR3 is built from 16 residues. The germline CDR1 and CDR2 sequences are SEHNR and FQNEAQ (reference sequence). CDR3 sequence reads: CASSPPRTGGNNEAFF. In DNA form, the CDR3 reads TGTGCCAGCAGCCCACCTCGGACAGGGGGAAATAATGAAGCTTTCTTT.

The chain uses TRBV12-3 or TRBV12-4 and TRBJ2-3; D could derive from TRBD1 or TRBD2 (6 bases each). V lost 7 bases and J 5 bases, leaving 25 bases between the germline ends. This CDR3 has 17 residues. DNA of the CDR3: TGTGCCAGCAAATTCTGGGGGGCTGGCGGGGTTGGAGATACGCAGTATTTT. This sequence encodes CASKFWGAGGVGDTQYF.

Concerning this clonotype itself: A single base separates this from a much larger clone, so it may be a read error. The chain uses TRBV12-3 or TRBV12-4 and TRBJ1-5; maybe TRBD1 (6 bases). The CDR3 is 13 residues long. In nucleotides, the CDR3 is TGTGTCAGCAGTTCCGGACAGCATCAACCCCAGCATTTT. This translates into CVSSSGQHQPQHF.